In its sample, the clone carrying this TCR beta chain was seen a few times. Its cognate antigen is unknown. Since all of the isolated RNA was reverse transcribed, expressed TCRB transcripts were what got sequenced. Sequencing used immunoSEQ multiplex PCR; TCRdb keeps in-frame clones, though not all of them. This table has 300,000 to 350,000 clones, roughly 12% appearing once. This record comes from a study of beta chain features in type 1 diabetes. General study results and limits: Across all four CD4+ subsets, people with type 1 diabetes showed modestly shorter TCRB CDR3s. Lower insertion and higher deletion counts appeared at VDJ junctions in type 1 diabetes patients.

The V end lost 1 base, the J end lost 6 bases, and 12 bases lay between the germline ends. This CDR3 comprises 14 residues. Looked up from germline, CDR1 is LNHNV and CDR2 is YYDKDF (reference sequence). This chain joins TRBV15 and TRBJ1-1; D unresolved. This clonotype originated in a woman aged 18-35 years with type 1 diabetes. Sequenced sample: naive CD4+ T cells from blood. The CDR3 DNA reads as TGTGCCACCAGCAGAGGGGCGCGCCGTCCTGAAGCTTTCTTT. It codes for CATSRGARRPEAFF.